The 22 T cell receptor beta chains below all came from one sample that was sequenced in a study of blood T cells in healthy people across ages. The authors ran a second PCR of 7 to 11 cycles using a sample-barcoded 5' primer and a J-beta primer mix. A single record per CDR3 protein comes from TCRdb applying MiXCR to the 5' RACE reads. This sample has roughly 1.4 million distinct CDR3 sequences, with approximately 59% found just once. What was sequenced was blood. Receptors were obtained from a man aged 18 to 30 in good health.

Concerning this clonotype: A read error may produce the germline difference seen at one junction end. The chain has TRBV9 and TRBJ2-1; D not certain. The CDR3 totals 11 residues. CDR1 and CDR2 from the germline V gene are SGDLS and YYNGEE. The CDR3 loop is CASSVVGEQFF. The CDR3 coding sequence is TGTGCCAGCAGTGTAGTCGGTGAGCAGTTCTTC.

The chain links TRBV14 to TRBJ2-3; D possibly corresponds to TRBD1 (6 bases). Germline-derived CDR1 and CDR2 are SGHDN and FVKESK. The V end lost 6 bases, the J end lost 6 bases, and 19 bases lay between the germline ends. This CDR3 contains 15 residues. The CDR3 loop reads CASSDLQGRRDTQYF. As DNA, the CDR3 is TGTGCCAGCAGTGACTTACAGGGAAGGAGGGATACGCAGTATTTT.

This chain links TRBV5-1 with TRBJ2-1; D call uncertain. The CDR3 runs to 12 residues. CDR1 and CDR2 from the germline V gene are SGHRS and YFSETQ. The V and J ends lost 0 bases and 9 bases respectively, with 7 bases between them. In nucleotides, the CDR3 is TGCGCCAGCAGCTTGGATCTCACTGAGCAGTTCTTC. Translating gives CASSLDLTEQFF.

V and J are TRBV10-1 and TRBJ2-1, with TRBD2 matching over 7 bases. The CDR3 spans 15 residues. The germline V gene has CDR1 WNHNN and CDR2 SYGVQD (reference sequence). V was clipped by 3 bases and J by 5 bases; unmatched bases: 7. CDR3 residues: CASSEEGAGNNEQFF. DNA of the CDR3: TGCGCCAGCAGTGAAGAAGGAGCGGGGAACAATGAGCAGTTCTTC.

This chain joins TRBV21-1 and TRBJ2-5; TRBD1, as called in the table, went unchecked against the DNA. TRBV21-1 is a pseudogene locus. The CDR3 loop spans 13 amino acids. CDR3 amino acids: CASSMPGQETQYF. DNA of the CDR3: TGTGCCAGCAGCATGCCCGGACAAGAGACCCAGTACTTC.

This chain links TRBV7-9 with TRBJ2-7; D is unresolved. Germline CDR1 is SEHNR and CDR2 is FQNEAQ (reference sequence). CDR3 length equals 14 residues. V was trimmed by 1 base and J by 6 bases, leaving 13 bases between them. The CDR3 region has the DNA TGTGCCAGCAGCTTAGACTTAACGGTCGCCGAGCAGTACTTC. Its translation is CASSLDLTVAEQYF.

This chain links TRBV29-1 with TRBJ2-1; D call uncertain. The CDR3 is 14 residues long. Trimming pared 4 bases from V and 1 base from J, leaving 11 bases between. Germline CDR1 is SQVTM and CDR2 is ANQGSEA. The CDR3 DNA follows: TGCAGCGTTGGGCCGCATGGGTCCTACAATGAGCAGTTCTTC. Its translation: CSVGPHGSYNEQFF.

This chain joins TRBV6-6 and TRBJ1-1, with no clear D. CDR3 length equals 12 residues. CDR1 and CDR2 (germline): MNHNY, SVGAGI (reference sequence). The V end was cut by 5 bases, the J end by 7 bases, with 11 bases between. CDR3 nucleotide sequence: TGTGCCAGCAGTGCGGTCCTTGGTGAAGCTTTCTTT. Its translation is CASSAVLGEAFF.

The chain has TRBV20-1 and TRBJ1-6, with a tentative D call TRBD1 (5 bases). V was shortened by 6 bases and J by 10 bases, with 25 bases between the two germline ends. The CDR3 is made up of 16 amino acids. The germline V gene has CDR1 DFQATT and CDR2 SNEGSKA (reference sequence). The CDR3 bases are TGCAGTGCGAGTGATCCACAGGAGTATAAGAGGTCACCCCTCCACTTT. Translated, it gives CSASDPQEYKRSPLHF.

The J gene is TRBJ2-7, the V gene TRBV20-1; the D is unclear. Trimming shortened V by 3 bases and J by 7 bases, and 19 bases separated the two germline ends. The CDR3 is 14 amino acids. Germline values: CDR1 DFQATT, CDR2 SNEGSKA (reference sequence). CDR3 region: CSASLALPPTEQYF. CDR3 in DNA: TGCAGTGCTAGTTTGGCTTTACCTCCTACGGAGCAGTACTTC.

This chain links TRBV7-9 with TRBJ1-2; 11 bases line up with TRBD1. Germline CDR1 and CDR2: SEHNR and FQNEAQ (reference sequence). CDR3 length: 14 amino acids. The V and J ends lost 7 bases and 6 bases, in that order; junction bases with no gene match: 7. In DNA, the CDR3 is TGTGCCAGCATCCGGACAGGGGGCGAGAATGGCTACACCTTC. Protein: CASIRTGGENGYTF.

The rearrangement links TRBV11-2 to TRBJ2-2; D call uncertain. Germline CDR1 SGHAT, CDR2 FQNNGV. The CDR3 is 15 amino acids. Trimming took 1 base from V and 4 from J, leaving 10 bases between them. CDR3 DNA: TGTGCCAGCAGCTTAGGCAGAGAACCCACCGGGGAGCTGTTTTTT. This gives the protein CASSLGREPTGELFF.

The chain uses TRBV6-6 and TRBJ1-1; D not certain. V was pared by 8 bases and J by 7 bases, with 11 bases between. CDR1 and CDR2 from the germline V gene are MNHNY and SVGAGI (reference sequence). The length of the CDR3 is 11 residues. The CDR3, as DNA: TGTGCCAGCTTAACTGGGCGTGAAGCTTTCTTT. Residues: CASLTGREAFF.

The V gene is TRBV30, the J gene TRBJ2-5; D possibly corresponds to TRBD2 (5 bases). Trimming left V 3 bases short and J 7 bases short, with 18 bases between. This CDR3 is 14 amino acids long. Per germline, CDR1 GTSNPN and CDR2 SVGIG (reference sequence). This CDR3 reads CAWSYGLPEGTQYF. The CDR3 DNA follows: TGTGCCTGGAGCTATGGACTCCCGGAAGGGACCCAGTACTTC.

This chain uses TRBV29-1 with TRBJ2-6; no reliable D call. The germline V and J ends were trimmed by 1 base and 2 bases, with 9 bases remaining between them. The CDR3 runs 15 residues. Germline V gene lookup returns CDR1 SQVTM and CDR2 ANQGSEA. In DNA form, the CDR3 reads TGCAGCGTTGAAGGGAGTAGGGCTGGGGCCAACGTCCTGACTTTC. This sequence encodes CSVEGSRAGANVLTF.

This clonotype was found a few times. J is TRBJ2-7 and V is TRBV6-5, with D hard to call. Germline-derived CDR1 and CDR2 are MNHEY and SVGAGI. V was cut by 0 bases and J by 0 bases, with 9 bases left in between. There are 15 residues in the CDR3. CDR3 protein: CASSYSVPGSYEQYF. The CDR3 region has the DNA TGTGCCAGCAGTTACTCGGTCCCGGGCTCCTACGAGCAGTACTTC.

This clonotype was observed a handful of times. The chain links TRBV30 to TRBJ2-1; D not certain. Germline loops: CDR1 GTSNPN, CDR2 SVGIG (reference sequence). The V end was cut by 0 bases, the J end by 5 bases, with 8 bases between. This CDR3 spans 13 amino acids. This chain's CDR3 is CAWSVLRDNEQFF. DNA of the CDR3: TGTGCCTGGAGTGTACTGCGCGACAATGAGCAGTTCTTC.

The chain combines TRBV21-1 with TRBJ2-1; the table's D gene call, TRBD1, was not cross checked with the DNA. TRBV21-1 is listed as a pseudogene. This CDR3 has 18 residues. In DNA, the CDR3 is TGTGCCAGCAGCAGACCCCCTCCCCGGACAGGGGATGCCGATGAGCAGTTCTTC. The encoded protein is CASSRPPPRTGDADEQFF.

The V gene is TRBV27, the J gene TRBJ2-5; D gene unclear. The end of the DNA is better explained by TRBJ2-7, so the J call may be wrong. The CDR3 consists of 13 residues. Germline V gene lookup returns CDR1 MNHEY and CDR2 SMNVEV (reference sequence). DNA for the CDR3: TGTGCCAGCGCGTATCGATTTTCCTACGAGCAGTACTTC. Translated: CASAYRFSYEQYF.

CDR3 sequence reads: CASSLRGTGDDEQYF. The CDR3 DNA reads as TGTGCCAGCAGCTTAAGAGGAACAGGGGACGACGAGCAGTACTTC. The chain uses TRBV7-2 and TRBJ2-5; 7 bases match TRBD1. Near its end, the DNA agrees better with TRBJ2-7, so the J call may be wrong. Germline CDR1 is SGHTA and CDR2 is FQGNSA. The CDR3 runs to 15 residues.

The chain links TRBV12-3 or TRBV12-4 to TRBJ2-5, with TRBD2 as a possible D gene (5 bases). This CDR3 comprises 15 residues. Trimming cost V 6 bases and J 1 base, with 15 bases left between them. CDR3 in DNA: TGTGCCAGCAGCCCCATTAGTGAGGGCCAAGAGACCCAGTACTTC. This translates into CASSPISEGQETQYF.

V is TRBV6-5 and J is TRBJ1-2; D is possibly TRBD1 (5 bases). There are 14 residues in the CDR3. V was cut by 0 bases and J by 8 bases, with 13 bases left in between. Germline CDR1 and CDR2: MNHEY and SVGAGI. The CDR3 loop is CASSYSMGGRGYTF. The CDR3 DNA reads TGTGCCAGCAGTTACTCGATGGGGGGAAGGGGCTACACCTTC.